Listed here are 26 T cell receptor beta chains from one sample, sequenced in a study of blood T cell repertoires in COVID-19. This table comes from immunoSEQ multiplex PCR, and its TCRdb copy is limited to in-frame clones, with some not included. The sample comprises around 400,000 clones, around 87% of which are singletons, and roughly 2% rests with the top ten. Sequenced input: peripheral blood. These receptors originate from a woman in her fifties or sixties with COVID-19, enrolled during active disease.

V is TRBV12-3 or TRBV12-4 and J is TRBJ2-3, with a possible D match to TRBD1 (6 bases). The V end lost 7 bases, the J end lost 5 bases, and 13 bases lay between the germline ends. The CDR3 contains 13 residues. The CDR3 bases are TGTGCCAGCACCGTGGACAGAGAAGATACGCAGTATTTT. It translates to CASTVDREDTQYF.

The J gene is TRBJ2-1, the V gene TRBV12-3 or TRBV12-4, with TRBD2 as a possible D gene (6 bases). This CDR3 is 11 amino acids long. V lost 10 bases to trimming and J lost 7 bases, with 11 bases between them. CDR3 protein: CATGRGNEQFF. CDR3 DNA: TGTGCCACCGGTCGGGGGAATGAGCAGTTCTTC.

The chain's CDR3 is CASSLKTGTNEKLFF. Written as DNA, the CDR3 is TGTGCCAGCAGCCTAAAAACAGGGACTAATGAAAAACTGTTTTTT. This chain connects TRBV5-4 to TRBJ1-4, with TRBD1 as a possible D gene (6 bases). In germline, CDR1 is SGHNT, CDR2 YYREEE (reference sequence). The germline V and J ends were trimmed by 4 bases and 2 bases, with 12 bases remaining between them. The CDR3 totals 15 residues.

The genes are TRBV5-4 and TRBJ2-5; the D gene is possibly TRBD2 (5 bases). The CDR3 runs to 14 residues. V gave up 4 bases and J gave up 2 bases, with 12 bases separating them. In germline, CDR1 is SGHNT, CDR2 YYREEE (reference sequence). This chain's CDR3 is CASSRPGIQETQYF. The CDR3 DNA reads TGTGCCAGCAGCCGCCCCGGGATTCAAGAGACCCAGTACTTC.

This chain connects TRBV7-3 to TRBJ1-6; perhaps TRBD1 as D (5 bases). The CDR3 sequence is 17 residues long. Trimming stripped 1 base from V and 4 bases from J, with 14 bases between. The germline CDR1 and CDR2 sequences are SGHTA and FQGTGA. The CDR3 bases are TGTGCCAGCAGCTTAAAAGGGAGGGGAAGTTATAATTCACCCCTCCACTTT. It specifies CASSLKGRGSYNSPLHF.

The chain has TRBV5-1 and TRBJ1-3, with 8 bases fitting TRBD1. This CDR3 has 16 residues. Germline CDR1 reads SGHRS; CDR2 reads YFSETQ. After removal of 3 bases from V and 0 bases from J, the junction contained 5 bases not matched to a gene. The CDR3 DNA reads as TGCGCCAGCAGCTGGGGCGACAGGGGCTCTGGAAACACCATATATTTT. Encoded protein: CASSWGDRGSGNTIYF.

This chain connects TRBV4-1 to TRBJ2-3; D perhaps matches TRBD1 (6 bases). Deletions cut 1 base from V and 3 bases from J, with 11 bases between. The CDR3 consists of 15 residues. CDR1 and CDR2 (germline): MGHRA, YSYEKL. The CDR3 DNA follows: TGCGCCAGCAGCCAAGTCAGCCAGGGGACAGATACGCAGTATTTT. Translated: CASSQVSQGTDTQYF.

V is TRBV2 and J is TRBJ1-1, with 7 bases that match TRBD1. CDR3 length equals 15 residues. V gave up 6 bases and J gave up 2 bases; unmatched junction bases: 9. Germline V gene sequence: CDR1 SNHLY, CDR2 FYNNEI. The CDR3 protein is CASRRDGQANTEAFF. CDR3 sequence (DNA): TGTGCCAGCAGAAGAGACGGACAGGCTAACACTGAAGCTTTCTTT. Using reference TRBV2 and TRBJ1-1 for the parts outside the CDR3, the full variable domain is EPEVTQTPSHQVTQMGQEVILRCVPISNHLYFYWYRQILGQKVEFLVSFYNNEISEKSEIFDDQFSVERPDGSNFTLKIRSTKLEDSAMYFCASRRDGQANTEAFFGQGTRLTVV.

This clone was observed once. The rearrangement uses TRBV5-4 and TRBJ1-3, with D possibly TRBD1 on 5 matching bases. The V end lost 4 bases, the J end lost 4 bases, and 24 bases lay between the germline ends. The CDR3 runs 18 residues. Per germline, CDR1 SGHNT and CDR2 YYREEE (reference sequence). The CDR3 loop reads CASSPSGTPAGPGNTIYF. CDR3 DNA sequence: TGTGCCAGCAGCCCATCCGGAACCCCTGCAGGGCCCGGAAACACCATATATTTT.

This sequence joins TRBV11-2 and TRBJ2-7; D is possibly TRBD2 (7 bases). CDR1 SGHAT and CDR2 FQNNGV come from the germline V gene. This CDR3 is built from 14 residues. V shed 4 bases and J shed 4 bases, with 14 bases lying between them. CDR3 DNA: TGTGCCAGCAGCTCGACACGGGGGGCATACGAGCAGTACTTC. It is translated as CASSSTRGAYEQYF.

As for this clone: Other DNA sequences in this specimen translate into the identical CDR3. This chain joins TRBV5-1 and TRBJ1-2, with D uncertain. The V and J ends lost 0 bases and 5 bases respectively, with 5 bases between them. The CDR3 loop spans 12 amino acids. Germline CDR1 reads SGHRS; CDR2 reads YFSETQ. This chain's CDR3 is CASSLDRYGYTF. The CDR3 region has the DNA TGCGCCAGCAGCTTGGACAGATATGGCTACACCTTC.

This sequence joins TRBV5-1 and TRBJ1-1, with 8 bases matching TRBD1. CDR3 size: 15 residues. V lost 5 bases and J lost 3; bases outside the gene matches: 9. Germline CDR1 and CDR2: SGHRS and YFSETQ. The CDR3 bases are TGCGCCAGCAGACGACAGGGGTTGTCGGACACTGAAGCTTTCTTT. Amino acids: CASRRQGLSDTEAFF.

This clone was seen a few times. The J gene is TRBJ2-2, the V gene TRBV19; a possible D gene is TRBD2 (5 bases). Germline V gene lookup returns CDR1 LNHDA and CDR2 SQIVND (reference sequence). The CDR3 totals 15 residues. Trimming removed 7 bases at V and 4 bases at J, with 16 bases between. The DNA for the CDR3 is TGTGCCAGTAAAATCGACTCGGGGTCCACCGGGGAGCTGTTTTTT. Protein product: CASKIDSGSTGELFF.

Written as DNA, the CDR3 is TGTGCCAGCAGCCCCGACAGGGGTTTTTACAATGAGCAGTTCTTC. Its translation is CASSPDRGFYNEQFF. The rearrangement uses TRBV5-4 and TRBJ2-1, with 8 bases identical to TRBD1. CDR3 length: 15 residues. Germline lookup yields CDR1 SGHNT and CDR2 YYREEE (reference sequence). V dropped 4 bases and J dropped 4; count of bases not matched to a gene: 7. The complete variable domain, with remaining parts taken from reference TRBV5-4 and TRBJ2-1, reads ETGVTQSPTHLIKTRGQQVTLRCSSQSGHNTVSWYQQALGQGPQFIFQYYREEENGRGNFPPRFSGLQFPNYSSELNVNALELDDSALYLCASSPDRGFYNEQFFGPGTRLTVL.

CDR3 region: CASSRQSRNYEQYF. The CDR3 DNA reads as TGTGCCAGCAGTCGACAGAGCCGGAACTACGAGCAGTACTTC. V gene TRBV28 combines with J gene TRBJ2-7, with D maybe TRBD1 (5 bases). The ends were cut back, 5 bases at V and 3 bases at J, with 14 bases in the middle. The CDR3 is 14 residues long. Germline CDR1 and CDR2: MDHEN and SYDVKM.

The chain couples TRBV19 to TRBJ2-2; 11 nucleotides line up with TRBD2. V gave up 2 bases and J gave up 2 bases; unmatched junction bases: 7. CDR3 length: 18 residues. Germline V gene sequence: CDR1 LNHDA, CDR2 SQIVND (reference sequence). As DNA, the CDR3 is TGTGCCAGTAGTATAATCTCCCTAGCGGGGGGAAACACCGGGGAGCTGTTTTTT. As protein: CASSIISLAGGNTGELFF.

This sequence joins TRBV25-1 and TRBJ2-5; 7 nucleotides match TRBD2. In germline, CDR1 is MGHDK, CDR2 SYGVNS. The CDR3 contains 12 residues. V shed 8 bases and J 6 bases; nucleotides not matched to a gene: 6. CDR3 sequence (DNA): TGTGCCAGCTCCAGCGGGGCCCAGACCCAGTACTTC. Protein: CASSSGAQTQYF.

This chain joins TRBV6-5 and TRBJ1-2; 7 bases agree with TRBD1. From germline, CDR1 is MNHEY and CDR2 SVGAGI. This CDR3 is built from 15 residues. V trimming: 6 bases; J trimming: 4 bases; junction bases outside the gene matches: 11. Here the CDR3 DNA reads TGTGCCAGCAGCCAACTTCGACAGGGTTCCTATGGCTACACCTTC. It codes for CASSQLRQGSYGYTF.

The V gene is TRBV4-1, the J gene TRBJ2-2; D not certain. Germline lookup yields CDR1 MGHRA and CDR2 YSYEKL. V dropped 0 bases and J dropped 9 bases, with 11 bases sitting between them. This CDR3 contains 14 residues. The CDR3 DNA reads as TGCGCCAGCAGCCAAGAGGCAGGTCTGCGGGAGCTGTTTTTT. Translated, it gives CASSQEAGLRELFF.

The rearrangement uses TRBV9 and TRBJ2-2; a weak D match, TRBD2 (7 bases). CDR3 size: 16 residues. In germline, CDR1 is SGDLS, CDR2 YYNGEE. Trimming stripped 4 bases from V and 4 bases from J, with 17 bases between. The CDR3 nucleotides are TGTGCCAGCAGCCCGCTAGGGGGGGGGCTCACCGGGGAGCTGTTTTTT. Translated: CASSPLGGGLTGELFF.

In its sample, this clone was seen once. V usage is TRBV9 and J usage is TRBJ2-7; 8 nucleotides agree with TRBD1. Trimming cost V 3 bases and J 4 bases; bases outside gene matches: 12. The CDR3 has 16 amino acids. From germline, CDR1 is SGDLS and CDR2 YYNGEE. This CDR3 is CASSAATGALLYEQYF. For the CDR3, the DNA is TGTGCCAGCAGCGCAGCGACAGGGGCTCTTTTATACGAGCAGTACTTC.

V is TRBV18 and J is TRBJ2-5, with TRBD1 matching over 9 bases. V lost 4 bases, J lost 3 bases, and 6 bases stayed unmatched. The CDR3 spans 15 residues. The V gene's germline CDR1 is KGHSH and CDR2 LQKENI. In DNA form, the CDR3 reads TGTGCCAGCTCACTGGGACAGGGAACCAAAGAGACCCAGTACTTC. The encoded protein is CASSLGQGTKETQYF.

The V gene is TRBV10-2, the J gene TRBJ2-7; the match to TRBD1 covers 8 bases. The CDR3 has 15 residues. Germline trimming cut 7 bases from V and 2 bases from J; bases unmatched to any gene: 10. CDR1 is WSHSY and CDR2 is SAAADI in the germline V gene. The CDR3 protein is CASNIDRGNPYEQYF. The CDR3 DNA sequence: TGCGCCAGCAATATTGACAGGGGAAATCCCTACGAGCAGTACTTC.

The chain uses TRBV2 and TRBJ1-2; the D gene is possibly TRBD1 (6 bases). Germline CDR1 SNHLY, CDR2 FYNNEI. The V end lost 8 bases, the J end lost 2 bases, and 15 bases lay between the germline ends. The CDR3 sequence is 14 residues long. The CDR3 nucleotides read TGTGCCAGCGAACAGGGCATCGGGAACTATGGCTACACCTTC. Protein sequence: CASEQGIGNYGYTF.

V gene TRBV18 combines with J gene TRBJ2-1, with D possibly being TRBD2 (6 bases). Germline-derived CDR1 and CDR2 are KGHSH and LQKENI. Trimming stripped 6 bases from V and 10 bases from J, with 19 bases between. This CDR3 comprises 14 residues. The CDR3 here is CASSERASNREQFF. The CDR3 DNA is TGTGCCAGCTCCGAGCGGGCTAGCAACCGCGAGCAGTTCTTC.

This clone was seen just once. CDR3 residues: CASSSRVGIYEQYF. The CDR3 coding sequence is TGCGCCAGCAGCTCCAGGGTAGGAATCTACGAGCAGTACTTC. The chain employs TRBV5-1 and TRBJ2-7, with TRBD1 as a possible D gene (5 bases). CDR3 length: 14 residues. The V and J ends lost 3 bases and 3 bases respectively, with 13 bases between them. The germline CDR1 and CDR2 sequences are SGHRS and YFSETQ.